These 13 T cell receptor beta chains came from one sample sequenced in a study of T cells in Graves' hyperthyroidism and ophthalmopathy. Authors of the study amplified TCR beta CDR3 regions from RNA transcripts. The study used the HTBI primer set for a first-round RT-PCR of the TCR CDR3. TCRdb redid the calling of the multiplex PCR reads with MiXCR, one entry per CDR3 protein. The table records hundreds of thousands of distinct CDR3 sequences, approximately 15% of them present only once. Sequencing used blood. These receptors were collected from a woman between 40 and 55 years old with Graves' ophthalmopathy.

This clonotype was picked up a small number of times. This rearrangement joins TRBV30 to TRBJ2-7; maybe TRBD2 (6 bases). CDR1 is GTSNPN and CDR2 is SVGIG in the germline V gene (reference sequence). Deletions cut 7 bases from V and 7 bases from J, with 17 bases between. This CDR3 is 12 amino acids long. CDR3 protein: CAYRDWGREQYF. The CDR3 DNA reads TGTGCCTACCGGGACTGGGGCCGGGAGCAGTACTTC.

Sample share makes this clonotype medium-sized. As DNA, the CDR3 is TGTGCCAGCCGAGGACAGGGTAATCAGCCCCAGCATTTT. It codes for CASRGQGNQPQHF. The V and J genes are TRBV2 and TRBJ1-5; 8 bases fit TRBD1. Germline V gene sequence: CDR1 SNHLY, CDR2 FYNNEI. Losses at the gene ends were 8 bases for V and 4 bases for J; bases not matched to a gene: 4. This CDR3 has 13 amino acids. Full variable domain (missing parts from reference TRBV2 and TRBJ1-5): EPEVTQTPSHQVTQMGQEVILRCVPISNHLYFYWYRQILGQKVEFLVSFYNNEISEKSEIFDDQFSVERPDGSNFTLKIRSTKLEDSAMYFCASRGQGNQPQHFGDGTRLSIL.

The CDR3 bases are TGCGCCAGCAGCTTGGTTTCGGACTTCGATGGCTACACCTTC. This encodes CASSLVSDFDGYTF. The genes are TRBV5-1 and TRBJ1-2; no firm D call. CDR1 and CDR2 from the germline V gene are SGHRS and YFSETQ. The length of the CDR3 is 14 residues. V lost 0 bases and J 6 bases, leaving 12 bases between the germline ends.

This clonotype was picked up many times. The V and J genes are TRBV6-1 and TRBJ1-2; 8 bases map to TRBD1. CDR3 size: 15 residues. The ends lost 5 bases at V and 0 bases at J; junction bases unmatched: 5. Per the germline V gene, CDR1 is MNHNS and CDR2 is SASEGT. CDR3 DNA sequence: TGTGCCAGCAGTCCTAGACAGGGGTCTAACTATGGCTACACCTTC. Translation gives CASSPRQGSNYGYTF.

Ten or more counts support this clonotype. This CDR3 is CASSYPIRTEGRTQYF. The CDR3 coding sequence is TGTGCCAGCAGTTACCCAATAAGGACAGAAGGTCGGACCCAGTACTTC. The rearrangement uses TRBV6-2 or TRBV6-3 and TRBJ2-5, with a weak D call TRBD1 (6 bases). Germline V gene lookup returns CDR1 MNHEY and CDR2 SVGEGT. Trimming left V 2 bases short and J 7 bases short, with 20 bases between. This CDR3 region has 16 residues.

The J gene is TRBJ2-2, the V gene TRBV19, with D perhaps assigned TRBD1 or TRBD2 (6 bases each). The CDR3 contains 19 residues. With 2 bases removed from V and 0 bases from J, the gap between germline ends came to 19 bases. The germline V gene encodes CDR1 LNHDA and CDR2 SQIVND (reference sequence). This chain's CDR3 is CASSIRIRRGASNTGELFF. CDR3 in DNA: TGTGCCAGTAGTATAAGAATAAGAAGGGGGGCATCGAACACCGGGGAGCTGTTTTTT.

This clonotype appeared many times. Given a much more abundant clone one base away, this may be a read error. The genes are TRBV28 and TRBJ1-1; D ambiguous. With 2 bases removed from V and 5 bases from J, the gap between germline ends came to 6 bases. The length of the CDR3 is 12 residues. The germline gives CDR1 MDHEN, CDR2 SYDVKM. The CDR3 bases are TGTGCCAGCAGTTTAAGGGAAACTGAAGCTTTCTTT. Its translation: CASSLRETEAFF.

The chain is built from TRBV30 and TRBJ2-7; D assignment may be TRBD1 or TRBD2 (7 bases each). The CDR3 covers 15 residues. V lost 0 bases and J lost 3, with 15 bases in between. Germline loops: CDR1 GTSNPN, CDR2 SVGIG (reference sequence). CDR3 in amino acids: CAWSVWQGEGYEQYF. The CDR3 bases are TGTGCCTGGAGTGTTTGGCAGGGGGAGGGCTACGAGCAGTACTTC.

This clonotype was seen repeatedly, ten times or more. This chain joins TRBV20-1 and TRBJ1-1; D call uncertain. The germline gives CDR1 DFQATT, CDR2 SNEGSKA (reference sequence). The V end was cut by 6 bases, the J end by 0 bases, with 14 bases between. This CDR3 is built from 14 residues. The CDR3 sequence is CSAEDGNLNTEAFF. The CDR3 nucleotides read TGCAGTGCAGAAGACGGAAATCTGAACACTGAAGCTTTCTTT.

In its sample, this clonotype was seen many times. The V and J genes are TRBV12-3 or TRBV12-4 and TRBJ2-7; TRBD2 is a possible D gene (7 bases). V lost 2 bases and J lost 0, with 11 bases in between. This CDR3 comprises 15 residues. The CDR3 sequence is CASSLTGRASYEQYF. The CDR3 DNA sequence: TGTGCCAGCAGTTTAACAGGGAGGGCCTCCTACGAGCAGTACTTC.

This clonotype was seen ten or more times. The chain couples TRBV7-6 to TRBJ2-7, with TRBD2 matching 7 bases. This CDR3 is built from 15 residues. CDR1 is SGHVS and CDR2 is FNYEAQ in the germline V gene. Unmatched junction bases numbered 8, after V lost 1 base and J lost 5 bases. Here the CDR3 reads CASSLGAGASNEQYF. CDR3 nucleotides: TGTGCCAGCAGCTTAGGCGCGGGAGCAAGTAACGAGCAGTACTTC. The full variable domain, its missing parts supplied by reference TRBV7-6 and TRBJ2-7, is GAGVSQSPRYKVTKRGQDVALRCDPISGHVSLYWYRQALGQGPEFLTYFNYEAQQDKSGLPNDRFSAERPEGSISTLTIQRTEQRDSAMYRCASSLGAGASNEQYFGPGTRLTVT.

This clonotype was seen many times. The chain recombines TRBV6-5 with TRBJ2-7, with D tentatively TRBD1 or TRBD2 (5 bases each). Germline loops: CDR1 MNHEY, CDR2 SVGAGI. V lost 0 bases, J lost 5 bases, and 14 bases lay in between. This CDR3 spans 15 amino acids. Here the CDR3 DNA reads TGTGCCAGCAGTTACTCCCCAGGGACCGCGGACGAGCAGTACTTC. Translation: CASSYSPGTADEQYF.

This clonotype was observed at least ten times. V usage is TRBV6-5 and J usage is TRBJ2-7; D gene uncertain. The CDR3 consists of 11 residues. Per the germline V gene, CDR1 is MNHEY and CDR2 is SVGAGI. Written as DNA, the CDR3 is TGTGCTATCGGGTCCGGGCGCGAGCAGTACTTC. Amino acid sequence: CAIGSGREQYF.